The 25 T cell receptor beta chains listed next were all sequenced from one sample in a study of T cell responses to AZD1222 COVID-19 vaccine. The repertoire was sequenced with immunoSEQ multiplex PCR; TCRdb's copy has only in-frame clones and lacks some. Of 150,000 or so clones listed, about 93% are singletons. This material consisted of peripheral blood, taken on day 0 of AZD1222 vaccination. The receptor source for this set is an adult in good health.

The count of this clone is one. CDR3 bases: TGTGCCAGCAGTGACCCAGGGGGCTTTAATTCACCCCTCCACTTT. Translation gives CASSDPGGFNSPLHF. This chain uses TRBV25-1 with TRBJ1-6; TRBD1 aligns across 8 bases. The CDR3 totals 15 residues. The V gene end was trimmed by 3 bases and the J gene end by 6 bases; junction bases not matched to a gene: 4. Per germline, CDR1 MGHDK and CDR2 SYGVNS.

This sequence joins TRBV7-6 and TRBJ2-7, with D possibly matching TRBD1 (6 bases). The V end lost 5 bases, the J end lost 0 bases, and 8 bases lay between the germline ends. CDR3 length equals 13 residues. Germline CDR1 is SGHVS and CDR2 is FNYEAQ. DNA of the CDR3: TGTGCCAGCAGCGGACAGATCTCCTACGAGCAGTACTTC. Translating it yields CASSGQISYEQYF.

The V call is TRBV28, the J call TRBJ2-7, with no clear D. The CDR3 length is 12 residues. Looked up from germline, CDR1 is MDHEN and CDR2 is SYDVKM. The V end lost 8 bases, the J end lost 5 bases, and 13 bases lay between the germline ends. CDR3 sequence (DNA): TGTGCCAGCCATGGACGGCCCCACGAGCAGTACTTC. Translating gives CASHGRPHEQYF. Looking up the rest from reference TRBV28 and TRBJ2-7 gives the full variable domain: DVKVTQSSRYLVKRTGEKVFLECVQDMDHENMFWYRQDPGLGLRLIYFSYDVKMKEKGDIPEGYSVSREKKERFSLILESASTNQTSMYLCASHGRPHEQYFGPGTRLTVT.

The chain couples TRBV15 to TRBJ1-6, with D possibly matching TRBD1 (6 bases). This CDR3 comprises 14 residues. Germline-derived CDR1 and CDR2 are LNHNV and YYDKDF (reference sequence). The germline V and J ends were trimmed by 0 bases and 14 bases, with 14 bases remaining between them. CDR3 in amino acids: CATSRDPGQSALHF. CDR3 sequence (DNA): TGTGCCACCAGCAGAGACCCCGGACAGTCGGCCCTCCACTTT.

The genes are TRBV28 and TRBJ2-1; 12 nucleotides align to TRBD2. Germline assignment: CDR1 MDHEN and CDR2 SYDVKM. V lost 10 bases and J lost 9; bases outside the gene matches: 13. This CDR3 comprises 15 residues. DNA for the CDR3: TGTGCCACTTCGACTAGCGGGAGCGGGGGCGGTGAGCAGTTCTTC. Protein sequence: CATSTSGSGGGEQFF.

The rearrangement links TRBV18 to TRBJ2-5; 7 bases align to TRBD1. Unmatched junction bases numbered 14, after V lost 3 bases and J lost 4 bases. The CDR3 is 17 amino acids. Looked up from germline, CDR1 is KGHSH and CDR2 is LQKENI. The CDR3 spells CASSPNSGTVGGETQYF. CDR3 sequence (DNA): TGTGCCAGCTCACCTAACTCCGGGACAGTTGGCGGAGAGACCCAGTACTTC.

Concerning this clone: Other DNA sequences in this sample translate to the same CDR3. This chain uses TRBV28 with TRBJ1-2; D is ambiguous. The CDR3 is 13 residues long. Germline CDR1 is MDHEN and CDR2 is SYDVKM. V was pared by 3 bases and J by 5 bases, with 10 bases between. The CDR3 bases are TGTGCCAGCAGTTTCAGCAGAAGATATGGCTACACCTTC. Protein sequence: CASSFSRRYGYTF.

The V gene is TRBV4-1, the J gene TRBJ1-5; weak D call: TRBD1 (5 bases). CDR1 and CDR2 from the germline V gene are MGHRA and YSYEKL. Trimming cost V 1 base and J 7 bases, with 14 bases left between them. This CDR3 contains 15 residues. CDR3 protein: CASSQVTGVGQPQHF. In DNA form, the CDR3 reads TGCGCCAGCAGCCAAGTTACAGGTGTGGGGCAGCCCCAGCATTTT.

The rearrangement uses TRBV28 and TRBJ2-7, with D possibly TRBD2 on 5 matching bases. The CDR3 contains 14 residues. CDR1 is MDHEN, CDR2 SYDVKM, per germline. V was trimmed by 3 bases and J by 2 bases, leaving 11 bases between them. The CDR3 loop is CASSLPSGPYEQYF. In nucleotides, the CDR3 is TGTGCCAGCAGTTTGCCGAGCGGTCCCTACGAGCAGTACTTC.

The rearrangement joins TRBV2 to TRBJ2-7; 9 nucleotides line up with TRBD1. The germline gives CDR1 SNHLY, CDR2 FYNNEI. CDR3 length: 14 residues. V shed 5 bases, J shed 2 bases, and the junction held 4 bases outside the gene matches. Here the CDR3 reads CASSSWDRAYEQYF. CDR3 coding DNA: TGTGCCAGCAGTTCCTGGGACAGGGCCTACGAGCAGTACTTC.

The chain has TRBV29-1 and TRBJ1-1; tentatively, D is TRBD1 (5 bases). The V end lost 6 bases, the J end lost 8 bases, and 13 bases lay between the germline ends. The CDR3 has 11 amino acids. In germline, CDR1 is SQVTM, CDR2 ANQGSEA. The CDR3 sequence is CSVAEQVEAFF. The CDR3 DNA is TGCAGCGTAGCCGAACAGGTAGAAGCTTTCTTT.

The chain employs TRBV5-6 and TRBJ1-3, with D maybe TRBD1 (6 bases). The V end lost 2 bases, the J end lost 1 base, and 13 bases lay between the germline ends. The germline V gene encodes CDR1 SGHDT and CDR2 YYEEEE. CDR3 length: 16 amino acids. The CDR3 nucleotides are TGTGCCAGCAGCTTATCTTCAGGGGTATCTGGAAACACCATATATTTT. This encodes CASSLSSGVSGNTIYF.

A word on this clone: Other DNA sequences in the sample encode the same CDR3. The CDR3 DNA sequence: TGTGCCAGCAGTTACTCGAGTTACGAGCAGTACTTC. The encoded protein is CASSYSSYEQYF. V is TRBV6-2 or TRBV6-3 and J is TRBJ2-7; D remains ambiguous. V was shortened by 0 bases and J by 4 bases, with 4 bases between the two germline ends. CDR1 is MNHEY and CDR2 is SVGEGT in the germline V gene. This CDR3 region has 12 residues.

The chain's CDR3 is CASSFNRAARSDTQYF. The CDR3 DNA reads TGTGCCAGCAGTTTCAACAGGGCCGCCCGGTCAGATACGCAGTATTTT. The genes are TRBV28 and TRBJ2-3; the D gene is possibly TRBD1 (6 bases). CDR1 and CDR2 (germline): MDHEN, SYDVKM. Trimming stripped 3 bases from V and 4 bases from J, with 17 bases between. CDR3 length: 16 residues.

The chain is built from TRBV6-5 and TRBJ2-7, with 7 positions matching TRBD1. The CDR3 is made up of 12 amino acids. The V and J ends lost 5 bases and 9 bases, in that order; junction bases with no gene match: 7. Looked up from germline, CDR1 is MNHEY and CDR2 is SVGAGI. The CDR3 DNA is TGTGCCAGCAGTAACTACAGGGGTGGGCAGTACTTC. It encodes CASSNYRGGQYF.

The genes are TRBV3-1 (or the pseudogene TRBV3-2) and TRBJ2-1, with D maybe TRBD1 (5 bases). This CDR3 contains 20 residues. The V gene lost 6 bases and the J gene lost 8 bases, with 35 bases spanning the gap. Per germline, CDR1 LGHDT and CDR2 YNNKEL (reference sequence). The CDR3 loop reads CASRHPHPGFVLWRSDEQFF. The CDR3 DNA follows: TGTGCCAGCAGACACCCCCATCCAGGGTTTGTCTTGTGGCGTTCCGATGAGCAGTTCTTC.

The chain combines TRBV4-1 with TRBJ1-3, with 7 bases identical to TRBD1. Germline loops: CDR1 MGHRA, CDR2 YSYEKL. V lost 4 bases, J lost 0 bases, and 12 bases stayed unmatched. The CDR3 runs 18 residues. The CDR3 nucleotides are TGCGCCAGCAGCCCATATGGTCCGACAGGGAGCTCTGGAAACACCATATATTTT. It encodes CASSPYGPTGSSGNTIYF.

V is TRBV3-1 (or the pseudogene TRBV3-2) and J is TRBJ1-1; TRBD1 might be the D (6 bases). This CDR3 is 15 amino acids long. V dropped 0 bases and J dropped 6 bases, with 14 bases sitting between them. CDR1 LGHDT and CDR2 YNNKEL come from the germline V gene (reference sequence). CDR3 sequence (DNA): TGTGCCAGCAGCCAAGATCTGGGGGCGGAGGCTGAAGCTTTCTTT. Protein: CASSQDLGAEAEAFF.

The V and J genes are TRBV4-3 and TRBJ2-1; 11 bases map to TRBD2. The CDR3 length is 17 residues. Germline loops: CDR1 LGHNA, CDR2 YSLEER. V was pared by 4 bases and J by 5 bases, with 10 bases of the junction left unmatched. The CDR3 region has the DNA TGCGCCAGCAGCCGCGAGGGTAGACTAGCGGGAAACAATGAGCAGTTCTTC. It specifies CASSREGRLAGNNEQFF.

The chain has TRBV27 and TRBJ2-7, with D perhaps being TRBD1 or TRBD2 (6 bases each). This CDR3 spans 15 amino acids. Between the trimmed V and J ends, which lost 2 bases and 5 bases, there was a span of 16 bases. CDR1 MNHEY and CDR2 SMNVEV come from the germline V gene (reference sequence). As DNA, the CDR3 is TGTGCCAGCAGTTTAACCGGGGGCGTTTGGGACGAGCAGTACTTC. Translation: CASSLTGGVWDEQYF.

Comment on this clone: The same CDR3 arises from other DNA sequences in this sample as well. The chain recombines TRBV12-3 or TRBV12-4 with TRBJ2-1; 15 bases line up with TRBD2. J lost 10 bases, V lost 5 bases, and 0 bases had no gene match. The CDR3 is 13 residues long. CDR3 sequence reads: CASSGLAGGEQFF. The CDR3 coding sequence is TGTGCCAGCAGTGGACTAGCGGGGGGGGAGCAGTTCTTC.

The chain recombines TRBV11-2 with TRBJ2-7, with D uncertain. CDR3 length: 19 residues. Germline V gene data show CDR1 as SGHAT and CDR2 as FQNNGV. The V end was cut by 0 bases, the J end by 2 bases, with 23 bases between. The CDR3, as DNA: TGTGCCAGCAGCTTAGAAAGGGCGGCCACCCCCTTGAATCCCTACGAGCAGTACTTC. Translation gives CASSLERAATPLNPYEQYF.

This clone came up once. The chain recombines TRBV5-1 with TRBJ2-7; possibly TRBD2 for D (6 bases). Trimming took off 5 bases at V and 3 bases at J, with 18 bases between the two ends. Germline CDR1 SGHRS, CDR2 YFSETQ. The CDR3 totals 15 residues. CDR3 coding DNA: TGCGCCAGCAGTTCCCCGGATAAGGGACTCTACGAGCAGTACTTC. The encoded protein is CASSSPDKGLYEQYF.

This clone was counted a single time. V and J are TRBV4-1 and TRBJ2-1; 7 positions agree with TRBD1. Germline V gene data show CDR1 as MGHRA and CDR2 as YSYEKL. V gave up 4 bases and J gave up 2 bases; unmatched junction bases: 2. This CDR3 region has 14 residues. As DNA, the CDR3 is TGCGCCAGCAGCCGCGACAGGGCCTACAATGAGCAGTTCTTC. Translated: CASSRDRAYNEQFF.

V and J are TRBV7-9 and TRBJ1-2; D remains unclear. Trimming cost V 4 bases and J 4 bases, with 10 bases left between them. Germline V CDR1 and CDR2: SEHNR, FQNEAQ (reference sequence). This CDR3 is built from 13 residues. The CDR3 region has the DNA TGTGCCAGCAGCTGGTTTAGTGGCTATGGCTACACCTTC. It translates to CASSWFSGYGYTF.